Given below is one T cell receptor (beta chain) in context. Its antigen is unknown. This entry belongs to a study of post-analysis software for immune sequencing data. Overall study results and limits: Samples from one preparation batch, clustered by F measure, grouped strongly together. Among about 5 TRBV segments more frequent in patients than controls were TRBV5-6, TRBV5-1 and TRBV20-1.

The V gene's germline CDR1 is MGHRA and CDR2 YSYEKL. The CDR3 runs 18 residues. J lost 0 bases, V lost 4 bases, and 10 bases had no gene match. TCR beta libraries were prepared from cDNA with unique molecular identifiers. MiXCR, run by TCRdb on the PCR reads, gives a single entry per CDR3 protein. Among about 500,000 distinct CDR3 sequences, over 35% were seen once, and the ten largest hold over 10%. J is TRBJ2-5 and V is TRBV4-1; 11 nucleotides line up with TRBD2. The receptor was derived from a girl between 10 and 17 years old with multiple sclerosis. The specimen was blood. Here the CDR3 reads CASSPGGLAGWYQETQYF. DNA for the CDR3: TGCGCCAGCAGCCCGGGAGGACTAGCGGGTTGGTACCAAGAGACCCAGTACTTC.